The clone carrying this T cell receptor beta chain was found a few times. Antigen specificity is unknown. With V trimmed by 6 bases and J by 8 bases, 8 bases remained unmatched. Germline CDR1 and CDR2: SNHLY and FYNNEI. The CDR3 is 13 amino acids. This sample is drawn from a study of T-cell memory formation after mild COVID-19. TCRdb analysed the 5' RACE reads with MiXCR anew, one entry per CDR3 protein. The table includes 500,000 to 650,000 distinct CDR3 sequences, less than 25% detected once. Whole-study findings and limits: Proof of SARS-CoV-2 specificity was absent for the second-wave clones that crested on day 37. Among contracting clones, CD4+ were mainly CM/EM and CD8+ enriched in EMRA.

V usage is TRBV2 and J usage is TRBJ1-2; 8 bases agree with TRBD1. This TCR was recovered from an adult woman who had mild COVID-19 (a few samples of this study predate the infection). Cell type and time point are not known. Sequenced input: PBMCs or a T cell subset sorted from them (not recorded which). The CDR3: CASRDSHRGGYTF. The CDR3 nucleotides read TGTGCCAGCAGGGACAGTCACAGGGGGGGCTACACCTTC.